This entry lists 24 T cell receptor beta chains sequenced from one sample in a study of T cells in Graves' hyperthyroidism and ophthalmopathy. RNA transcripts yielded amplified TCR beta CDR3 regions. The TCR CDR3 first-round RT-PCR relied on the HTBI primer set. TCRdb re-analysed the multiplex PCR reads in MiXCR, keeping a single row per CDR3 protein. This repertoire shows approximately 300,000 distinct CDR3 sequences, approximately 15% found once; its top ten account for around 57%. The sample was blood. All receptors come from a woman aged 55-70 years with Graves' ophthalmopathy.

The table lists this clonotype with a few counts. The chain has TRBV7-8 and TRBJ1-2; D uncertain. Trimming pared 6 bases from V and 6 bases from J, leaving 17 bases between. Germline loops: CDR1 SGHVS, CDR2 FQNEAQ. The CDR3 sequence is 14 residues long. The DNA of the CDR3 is TGTGCCAGCAGTTCCTTCGGTATATCCGATGGCTACACCTTC. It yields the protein CASSSFGISDGYTF.

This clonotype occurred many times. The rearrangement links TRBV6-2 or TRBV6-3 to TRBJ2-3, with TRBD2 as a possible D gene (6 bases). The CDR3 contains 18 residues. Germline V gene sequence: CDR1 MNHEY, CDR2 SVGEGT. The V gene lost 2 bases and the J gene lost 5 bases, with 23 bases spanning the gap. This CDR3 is CASSYVSGEAALQDTQYF. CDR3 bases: TGTGCCAGCAGTTACGTGTCGGGGGAAGCCGCACTTCAAGATACGCAGTATTTT.

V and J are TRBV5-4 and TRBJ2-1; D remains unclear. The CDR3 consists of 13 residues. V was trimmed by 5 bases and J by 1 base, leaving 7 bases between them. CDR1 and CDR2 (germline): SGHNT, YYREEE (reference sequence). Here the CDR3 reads CASRSDSYNEQFF. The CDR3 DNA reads TGTGCCAGCAGGTCGGATTCCTACAATGAGCAGTTCTTC.

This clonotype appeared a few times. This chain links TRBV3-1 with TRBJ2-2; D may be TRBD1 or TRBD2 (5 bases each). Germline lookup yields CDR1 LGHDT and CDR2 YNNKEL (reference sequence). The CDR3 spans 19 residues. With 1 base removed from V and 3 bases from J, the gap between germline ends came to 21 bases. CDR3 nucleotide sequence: TGTGCCAGCAGCCAAGTCTTCTCTCTGGGGGTGTACGACACCGGGGAGCTGTTTTTT. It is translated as CASSQVFSLGVYDTGELFF.

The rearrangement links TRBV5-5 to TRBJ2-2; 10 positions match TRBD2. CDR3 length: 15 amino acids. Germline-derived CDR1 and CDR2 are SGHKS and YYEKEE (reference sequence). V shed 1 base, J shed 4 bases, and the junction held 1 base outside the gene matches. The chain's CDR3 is CASSLPSGGTGELFF. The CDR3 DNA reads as TGTGCCAGCAGCTTGCCTAGCGGGGGCACCGGGGAGCTGTTTTTT.

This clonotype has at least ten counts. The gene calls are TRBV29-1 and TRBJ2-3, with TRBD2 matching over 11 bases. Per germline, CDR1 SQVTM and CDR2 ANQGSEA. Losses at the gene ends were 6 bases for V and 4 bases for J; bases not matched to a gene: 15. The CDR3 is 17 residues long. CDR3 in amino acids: CSVLLAGVLKSPDTQYF. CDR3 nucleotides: TGCAGCGTCCTACTAGCGGGAGTTCTCAAGAGCCCAGATACGCAGTATTTT.

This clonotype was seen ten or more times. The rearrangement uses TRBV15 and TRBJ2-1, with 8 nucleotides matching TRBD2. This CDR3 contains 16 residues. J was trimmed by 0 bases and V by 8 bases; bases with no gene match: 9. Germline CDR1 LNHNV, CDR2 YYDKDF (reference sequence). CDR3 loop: CATRNGRVSSYNEQFF. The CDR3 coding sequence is TGTGCCACCCGTAACGGGAGGGTTAGCTCCTACAATGAGCAGTTCTTC.

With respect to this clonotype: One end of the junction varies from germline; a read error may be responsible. CDR3 region: CASSQMGLNTETFF. The CDR3 nucleotides read TGCGCCAGCAGTCAAATGGGACTGAACACTGAAACTTTCTTT. The chain employs TRBV2 and TRBJ1-1; TRBD1 is a possible D gene (5 bases). The germline gives CDR1 SNHLY, CDR2 FYNNEI. The CDR3 loop spans 14 amino acids.

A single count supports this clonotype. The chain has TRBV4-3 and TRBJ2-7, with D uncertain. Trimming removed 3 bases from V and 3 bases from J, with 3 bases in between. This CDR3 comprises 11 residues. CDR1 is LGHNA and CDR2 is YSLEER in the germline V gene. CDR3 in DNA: TGCGCCAGCAGCCACGACTACGAGCAGTACTTC. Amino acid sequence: CASSHDYEQYF.

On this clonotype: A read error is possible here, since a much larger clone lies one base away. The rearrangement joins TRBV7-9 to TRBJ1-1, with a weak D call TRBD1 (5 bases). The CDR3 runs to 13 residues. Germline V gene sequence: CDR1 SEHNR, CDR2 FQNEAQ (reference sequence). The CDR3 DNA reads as TGTGCCAGCAGCTTAACGTGGGGCGCTGAAGCTTCCTTT. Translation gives CASSLTWGAEASF.

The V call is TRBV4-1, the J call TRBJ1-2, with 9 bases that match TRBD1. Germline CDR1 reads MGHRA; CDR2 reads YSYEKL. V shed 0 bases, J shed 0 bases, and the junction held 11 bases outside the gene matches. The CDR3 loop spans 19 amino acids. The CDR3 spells CASSQESPGTGSANYGYTF. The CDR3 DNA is TGCGCCAGCAGCCAAGAGTCACCCGGGACAGGGTCGGCTAACTATGGCTACACCTTC.

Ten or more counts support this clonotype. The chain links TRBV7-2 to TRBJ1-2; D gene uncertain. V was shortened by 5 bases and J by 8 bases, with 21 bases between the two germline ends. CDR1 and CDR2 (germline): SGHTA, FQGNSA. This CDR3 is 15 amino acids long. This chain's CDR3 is CASSARDVGVKGYTF. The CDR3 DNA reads TGTGCCAGCAGCGCCCGGGATGTGGGAGTGAAGGGCTACACCTTC.

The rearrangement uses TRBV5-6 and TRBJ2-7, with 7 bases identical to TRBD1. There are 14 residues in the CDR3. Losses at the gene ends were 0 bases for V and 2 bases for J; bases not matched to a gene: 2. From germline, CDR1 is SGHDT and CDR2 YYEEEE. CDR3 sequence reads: CASSLEGGTYEQYF. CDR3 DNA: TGTGCCAGCAGCTTGGAAGGGGGCACCTACGAGCAGTACTTC.

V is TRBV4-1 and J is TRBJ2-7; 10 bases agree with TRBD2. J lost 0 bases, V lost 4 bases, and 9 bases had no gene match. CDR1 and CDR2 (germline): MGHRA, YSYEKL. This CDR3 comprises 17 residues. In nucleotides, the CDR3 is TGCGCCAGCAGCCGAACTAGCGGGGACGCCAGCTCCTACGAGCAGTACTTC. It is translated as CASSRTSGDASSYEQYF.

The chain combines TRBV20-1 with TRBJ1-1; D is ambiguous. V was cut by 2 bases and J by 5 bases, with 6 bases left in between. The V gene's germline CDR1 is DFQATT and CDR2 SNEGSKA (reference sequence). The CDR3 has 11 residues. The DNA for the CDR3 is TGCAGTGCTAGATTATCGACTGAAGCTTTCTTT. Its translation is CSARLSTEAFF.

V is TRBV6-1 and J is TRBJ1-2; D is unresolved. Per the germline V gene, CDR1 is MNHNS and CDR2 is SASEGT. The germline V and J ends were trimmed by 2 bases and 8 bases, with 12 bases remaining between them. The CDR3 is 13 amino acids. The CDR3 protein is CASSELTNQGYTF. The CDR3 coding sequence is TGTGCCAGCAGTGAATTAACCAACCAAGGCTACACCTTC.

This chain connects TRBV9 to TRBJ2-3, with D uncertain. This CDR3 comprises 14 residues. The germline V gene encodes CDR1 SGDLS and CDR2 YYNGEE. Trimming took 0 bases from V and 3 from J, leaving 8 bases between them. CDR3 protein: CASSVASSTDTQYF. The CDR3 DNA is TGTGCCAGCAGCGTAGCGTCTAGTACAGATACGCAGTATTTT.

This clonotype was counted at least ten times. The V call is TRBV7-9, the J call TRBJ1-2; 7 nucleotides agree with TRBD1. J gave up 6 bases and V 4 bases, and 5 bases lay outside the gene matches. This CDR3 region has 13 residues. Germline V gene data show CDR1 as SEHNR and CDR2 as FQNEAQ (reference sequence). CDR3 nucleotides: TGTGCCAGCAGCTCCACAGGGGTTAATGGCTACACCTTC. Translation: CASSSTGVNGYTF.

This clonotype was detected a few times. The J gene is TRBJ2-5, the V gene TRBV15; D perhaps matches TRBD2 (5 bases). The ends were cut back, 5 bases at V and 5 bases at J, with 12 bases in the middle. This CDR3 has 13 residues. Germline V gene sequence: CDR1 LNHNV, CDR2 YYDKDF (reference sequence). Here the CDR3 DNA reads TGTGCCACCAGCGAAAACGCGGGCGAGACCCAGTACTTC. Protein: CATSENAGETQYF.

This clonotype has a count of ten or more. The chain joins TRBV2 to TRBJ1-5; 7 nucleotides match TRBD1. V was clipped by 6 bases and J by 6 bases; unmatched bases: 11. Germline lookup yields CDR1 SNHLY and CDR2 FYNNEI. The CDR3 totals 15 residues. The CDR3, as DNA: TGTGCCAGCAGGAGAACAGGGGACATAGTTCAGCCCCAGCATTTT. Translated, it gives CASRRTGDIVQPQHF.

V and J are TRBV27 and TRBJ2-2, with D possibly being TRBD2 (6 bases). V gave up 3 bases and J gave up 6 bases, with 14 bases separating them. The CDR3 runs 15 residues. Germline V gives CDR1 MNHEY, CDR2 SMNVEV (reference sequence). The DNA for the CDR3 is TGTGCCAGCAGTTTTGATCGGGGGAGCGCCGGGGAGCTGTTTTTT. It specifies CASSFDRGSAGELFF.

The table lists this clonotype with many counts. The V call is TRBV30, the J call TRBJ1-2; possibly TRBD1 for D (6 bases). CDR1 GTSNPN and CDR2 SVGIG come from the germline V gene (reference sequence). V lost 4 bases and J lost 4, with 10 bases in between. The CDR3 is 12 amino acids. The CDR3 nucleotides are TGTGCCTGGACCAGGGGACTCTATGGCTACACCTTC. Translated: CAWTRGLYGYTF.

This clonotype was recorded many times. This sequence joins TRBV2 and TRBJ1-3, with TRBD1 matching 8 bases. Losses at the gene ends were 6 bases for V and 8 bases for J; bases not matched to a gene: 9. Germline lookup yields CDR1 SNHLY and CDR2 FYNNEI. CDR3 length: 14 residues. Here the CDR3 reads CASSLVWGQDTIYF. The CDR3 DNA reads TGTGCCAGCAGCCTCGTGTGGGGACAGGACACCATATATTTT.

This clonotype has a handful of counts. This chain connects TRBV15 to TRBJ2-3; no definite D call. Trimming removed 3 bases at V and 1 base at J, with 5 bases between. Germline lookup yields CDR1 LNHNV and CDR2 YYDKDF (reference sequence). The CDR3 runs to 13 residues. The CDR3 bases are TGTGCCACCAGCAGGTACGGCACAGATACGCAGTATTTT. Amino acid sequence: CATSRYGTDTQYF.